This T cell receptor beta chain was documented in a study of molecular identifiers for immune sequencing clone quantification. Study overall: Replicates partitioned RNA from approximately 20,000 or 98,000 naive CD8 cells into five parts, sequencing four.

Bulk TCR libraries were made with methods that had been previously described and with listed TCR primers. Via MiXCR, TCRdb re-called the PCR reads, giving one row per CDR3 protein. The table shows over 600,000 distinct CDR3 sequences, with 20% occurring only once. For naive CD8 T cells, sorting used the CD8+CD4-CCR7+CD45RA+ phenotype. In its sample, this clonotype was seen a few times. Its antigen is not known. Overall study findings and caveats: Clones that had above 20 RNA copies took up over 99% of effector molecules but under 1% in naive cells.

Germline CDR1 and CDR2: LNHDA and SQIVND (reference sequence). The CDR3 has 13 residues. Trimming stripped 6 bases from V and 6 bases from J, with 12 bases between. Input material: naive CD8+ T cells from blood, with Jurkat cell RNA spiked in. Subset of the sample: FACS-sorted CD8+CD4-CCR7+CD45RA+ naive T cells. The chain couples TRBV19 to TRBJ1-5; D not resolved. This sequence originates from a human donor in good health. Some libraries in this study had Jurkat cell RNA spiked in. The CDR3 DNA reads TGTGCCAGTAGAGAAGGTGGGTTTCAGCCCCAGCATTTT. Its protein product is CASREGGFQPQHF.